One and the same sample provided the 26 T cell receptor beta chains below, sequenced in a study of blood T cell repertoires in COVID-19. Assay used: immunoSEQ multiplex PCR; TCRdb lists only in-frame clones, some missing. Among roughly 250,000 clones listed, around 82% were seen once. Specimen: peripheral blood. The source of these receptors is a human donor with COVID-19, enrolled during active disease. The donor label of this sample is uncertain.

The chain joins TRBV19 to TRBJ2-1; D may be TRBD1 (6 bases). V lost 2 bases, J lost 13 bases, and 18 bases lay in between. CDR1 is LNHDA, CDR2 SQIVND, per germline (reference sequence). CDR3 length: 14 amino acids. CDR3 sequence reads: CASSIMQGSGQQFF. CDR3 in DNA: TGTGCCAGTAGTATAATGCAGGGGAGTGGACAACAGTTCTTC.

This sequence joins TRBV13 and TRBJ2-7, with TRBD1 matching 7 bases. J gave up 0 bases and V 5 bases, and 4 bases lay outside the gene matches. From germline, CDR1 is PRHDT and CDR2 FYEKMQ (reference sequence). There are 14 residues in the CDR3. CDR3 sequence (DNA): TGTGCCAGCAGCCCCGGGACAGCCTCCTACGAGCAGTACTTC. This encodes CASSPGTASYEQYF.

This clone has a handful of counts. The chain is built from TRBV28 and TRBJ1-2; 7 bases map to TRBD1. V was pared by 7 bases and J by 2 bases, with 1 base of the junction left unmatched. Germline V gene sequence: CDR1 MDHEN, CDR2 SYDVKM. The CDR3 spans 12 residues. The CDR3 sequence is CASTTGNYGYTF. The CDR3, as DNA: TGTGCCAGCACGACAGGGAACTATGGCTACACCTTC.

This chain links TRBV30 with TRBJ1-4; the D gene is possibly TRBD1 (6 bases). Germline V gene data show CDR1 as GTSNPN and CDR2 as SVGIG (reference sequence). V lost 3 bases, J lost 5 bases, and 19 bases lay in between. The CDR3 sequence is 16 residues long. The CDR3 DNA is TGTGCCTGGAGCGGGGGGCCCTACGGGTGGAATGAAAAACTGTTTTTT. This encodes CAWSGGPYGWNEKLFF.

Regarding this clone: A junction end diverges from the germline sequence, so it may reflect a read error. The V and J genes are TRBV30 and TRBJ2-7; D possibly corresponds to TRBD1 (6 bases). CDR3 length: 12 residues. Germline V gives CDR1 GTSNPN, CDR2 SVGIG (reference sequence). The CDR3 is CARSRGRDEQYF. The DNA of the CDR3 is TGTGCCCGGAGCAGGGGACGAGACGAGCAGTACTTC.

The chain recombines TRBV15 with TRBJ1-5; D is possibly TRBD1 (5 bases). Trimming took 6 bases from V and 5 from J, leaving 14 bases between them. Germline-derived CDR1 and CDR2 are LNHNV and YYDKDF (reference sequence). The CDR3 extends over 14 amino acids. The DNA for the CDR3 is TGTGCCACCAGTCTGGACACTCTCGATCAGCCCCAGCATTTT. Its protein is CATSLDTLDQPQHF. Full variable domain (rest looked up from reference TRBV15 and TRBJ1-5): DAMVIQNPRYQVTQFGKPVTLSCSQTLNHNVMYWYQQKSSQAPKLLFHYYDKDFNNEADTPDNFQSRRPNTSFCFLDIRSPGLGDTAMYLCATSLDTLDQPQHFGDGTRLSIL.

This clone was counted between two and nine times. The chain has TRBV24-1 and TRBJ1-2; 7 nucleotides align to TRBD1. Germline lookup yields CDR1 KGHDR and CDR2 SFDVKD. This CDR3 comprises 12 residues. V lost 6 bases, J lost 8 bases, and 5 bases stayed unmatched. For the CDR3, the DNA is TGTGCCACCAGTTCAGGGGGTGGAGGCTACACCTTC. Residues: CATSSGGGGYTF.

This clone was seen a single time. The chain employs TRBV5-6 and TRBJ1-1, with a weak D call TRBD1 (5 bases). Per the germline V gene, CDR1 is SGHDT and CDR2 is YYEEEE. The CDR3 spans 17 residues. Trimming removed 1 base at V and 5 bases at J, with 21 bases between. The CDR3 sequence: CASSLTGGGPQETEAFF. CDR3 sequence (DNA): TGTGCCAGCAGCTTGACTGGGGGAGGGCCCCAGGAAACTGAAGCTTTCTTT.

The V gene is TRBV28, the J gene TRBJ2-7, with 7 nucleotides matching TRBD2. This CDR3 has 15 residues. CDR1 and CDR2 from the germline V gene are MDHEN and SYDVKM. V shed 5 bases and J 0 bases; nucleotides not matched to a gene: 7. The CDR3 loop reads CASSPTSASSYEQYF. The DNA for the CDR3 is TGTGCCAGCAGTCCAACTAGCGCTAGCTCCTACGAGCAGTACTTC.

The chain combines TRBV11-2 with TRBJ1-2; TRBD1 matches 9 bases. The J segment lost 4 bases and the V segment lost 2 bases, leaving 2 bases of the junction unmatched. Germline V gene lookup returns CDR1 SGHAT and CDR2 FQNNGV. CDR3 length: 14 residues. This chain's CDR3 is CASSLLTGGYGYTF. CDR3 coding DNA: TGTGCCAGCAGCTTATTGACAGGGGGCTATGGCTACACCTTC.

This clone has just a few counts. This chain connects TRBV19 to TRBJ1-1, with D perhaps TRBD1 (6 bases). This CDR3 is built from 17 residues. V lost 4 bases to trimming and J lost 5 bases, with 23 bases between them. CDR1 LNHDA and CDR2 SQIVND come from the germline V gene (reference sequence). CDR3: CASSTQGLRWYVTEAFF. The CDR3 DNA reads as TGTGCCAGTAGTACGCAGGGGCTCCGGTGGTACGTGACTGAAGCTTTCTTT.

As concerns this clone: The junction and the germline gene differ at one end; a read error may be behind it. This chain connects TRBV7-7 to TRBJ2-5, with D maybe TRBD1 (7 bases). The CDR3 loop spans 15 amino acids. Germline CDR1 SSHAT, CDR2 FNYEAQ (reference sequence). The CDR3 protein is CASSLVAGGKETQYF. The CDR3 bases are TGTGCTAGCAGCTTAGTCGCAGGGGGGAAGGAGACCCAGTACTTC.

This chain links TRBV7-2 with TRBJ2-1, with D possibly being TRBD2 (6 bases). V lost 5 bases and J lost 12, with 17 bases in between. Germline lookup yields CDR1 SGHTA and CDR2 FQGNSA. This CDR3 has 13 residues. The CDR3 sequence: CASSPIVVGGQFF. In DNA form, the CDR3 reads TGTGCCAGCAGCCCTATTGTCGTGGGGGGGCAGTTCTTC.

This chain uses TRBV27 with TRBJ1-6; 7 nucleotides align to TRBD1. The germline CDR1 and CDR2 sequences are MNHEY and SMNVEV (reference sequence). Unmatched junction bases numbered 5, after V lost 5 bases and J lost 7 bases. There are 14 residues in the CDR3. CDR3 in amino acids: CASSRRDRNSPLHF. CDR3 DNA: TGTGCCAGCAGTCGTCGGGACAGAAATTCACCCCTCCACTTT.

V and J are TRBV9 and TRBJ2-1; the match to TRBD1 covers 11 bases. Germline CDR1 and CDR2: SGDLS and YYNGEE. This CDR3 has 16 residues. The J segment lost 4 bases and the V segment lost 1 base, leaving 4 bases of the junction unmatched. The CDR3 reads CASSVFGTGGYNEQFF. DNA for the CDR3: TGTGCCAGCAGCGTATTTGGGACAGGGGGATACAATGAGCAGTTCTTC.

This clone was detected a few times. This chain joins TRBV9 and TRBJ1-1; D is undetermined. CDR3 length: 14 residues. The V end was cut by 0 bases, the J end by 4 bases, with 10 bases between. CDR1 and CDR2 from the germline V gene are SGDLS and YYNGEE. The CDR3 sequence: CASSVVRSGTEAFF. DNA of the CDR3: TGTGCCAGCAGCGTAGTTCGATCAGGCACTGAAGCTTTCTTT.

The chain couples TRBV3-1 (or the pseudogene TRBV3-2) to TRBJ1-3; D gene uncertain. The CDR3 totals 17 residues. In germline, CDR1 is LGHDT, CDR2 YNNKEL (reference sequence). Trimming cost V 5 bases and J 2 bases, with 19 bases left between them. CDR3 in amino acids: CASSEILRGTAGNTIYF. For the CDR3, the DNA is TGTGCCAGCAGCGAGATACTCCGGGGTACAGCTGGAAACACCATATATTTT.

The sample holds a few counts of this clone. V gene TRBV9 combines with J gene TRBJ1-2; 8 nucleotides match TRBD1. There are 14 residues in the CDR3. Germline V gives CDR1 SGDLS, CDR2 YYNGEE. With V trimmed by 2 bases and J by 8 bases, 8 bases remained unmatched. As DNA, the CDR3 is TGTGCCAGCAGCGTGACAGGGGCTTTGGAAGGCTACACCTTC. Protein product: CASSVTGALEGYTF.

The V gene is TRBV11-2, the J gene TRBJ1-6, with TRBD1 as a possible D gene (6 bases). V was cut by 1 base and J by 10 bases, with 11 bases left in between. The germline V gene has CDR1 SGHAT and CDR2 FQNNGV. CDR3 size: 14 residues. For the CDR3, the DNA is TGTGCCAGCAGCTTAGGGACAGCTGGGTCACCCCTCCACTTT. The encoded protein is CASSLGTAGSPLHF.

V gene TRBV6-1 combines with J gene TRBJ1-3; no clear D. The CDR3 contains 13 residues. Germline-derived CDR1 and CDR2 are MNHNS and SASEGT. Trimming removed 2 bases at V and 3 bases at J, with 5 bases between. CDR3 amino acids: CASSEQDGNTIYF. The DNA for the CDR3 is TGTGCCAGCAGTGAACAGGATGGAAACACCATATATTTT.

CDR3 sequence: CASSLTGGTWEKLFF. The CDR3 DNA reads TGCGCCAGCAGCCTCACGGGGGGGACCTGGGAAAAACTGTTTTTT. The chain recombines TRBV4-1 with TRBJ1-4; the D gene is possibly TRBD1 (5 bases). The CDR3 contains 15 residues. V gave up 4 bases and J gave up 8 bases, with 17 bases separating them. Germline CDR1 reads MGHRA; CDR2 reads YSYEKL.

The CDR3 DNA reads TGTGCCAGCAGCCCGACGCAAGGACAGGGGCACCAAGAGACCCAGTACTTC. Its protein is CASSPTQGQGHQETQYF. This chain connects TRBV7-3 to TRBJ2-5; TRBD1 aligns across 9 bases. V trimming: 5 bases; J trimming: 0 bases; junction bases outside the gene matches: 10. The V gene's germline CDR1 is SGHTA and CDR2 FQGTGA. The CDR3 sequence is 17 residues long. Complete variable domain (other parts from reference TRBV7-3 and TRBJ2-5): GAGVSQTPSNKVTEKGKYVELRCDPISGHTALYWYRQSLGQGPEFLIYFQGTGAADDSGLPNDRFFAVRPEGSVSTLKIQRTERGDSAVYLCASSPTQGQGHQETQYFGPGTRLLVL.

The rearrangement uses TRBV5-5 and TRBJ1-5; D gene ambiguous. The CDR3 runs 14 residues. V was clipped by 0 bases and J by 3 bases, with 7 bases between them. Germline V gene sequence: CDR1 SGHKS, CDR2 YYEKEE (reference sequence). CDR3 nucleotide sequence: TGTGCCAGCAGCTTGGGGAGTGTCAATCAGCCCCAGCATTTT. Translating gives CASSLGSVNQPQHF.

The gene calls are TRBV5-6 and TRBJ1-4, with 9 nucleotides matching TRBD1. This CDR3 region has 14 residues. Trimming took 4 bases from V and 7 from J; bases not matched to a gene: 5. Germline CDR1 SGHDT, CDR2 YYEEEE. CDR3: CASSPTGGSEKLFF. Here the CDR3 DNA reads TGTGCCAGCAGCCCGACAGGGGGGAGTGAAAAACTGTTTTTT.

This clone has only a few counts. The V and J genes are TRBV7-9 and TRBJ2-7; TRBD2 is a possible D gene (5 bases). The CDR3 totals 14 residues. The V and J ends lost 5 bases and 2 bases respectively, with 13 bases between them. Germline assignment: CDR1 SEHNR and CDR2 FQNEAQ (reference sequence). CDR3 region: CASSLTRGPYEQYF. CDR3 coding DNA: TGTGCCAGCAGCCTGACTCGAGGGCCCTACGAGCAGTACTTC.

This chain uses TRBV5-3 with TRBJ1-2, with TRBD1 matching over 7 bases. TRBV5-3 is sorted into the ORF group, with uncertain function. The CDR3 has 16 amino acids. With 5 bases clipped from V and 2 bases from J, the junction kept 12 bases outside the gene matches. CDR3 in amino acids: CARSQLREQGNYGYTF. The CDR3 DNA sequence: TGTGCCAGAAGTCAGCTCAGGGAACAGGGGAACTATGGCTACACCTTC.